Following are 32 T cell receptor beta chains from one sample sequenced in a study of blood T cell repertoires in COVID-19. Generated by immunoSEQ multiplex PCR, the TCRdb table keeps only in-frame clones and is missing some. Found here are 290,000 or so clones, more than 85% of them singletons; the top ten hold 1% to 1.5%. Sequenced material: peripheral blood. These receptors were collected from a man aged 65 to 85 with acute or convalescent COVID-19.

The chain combines TRBV24-1 with TRBJ2-3; D is perhaps TRBD1 (6 bases). Deletions cut 2 bases from V and 2 bases from J, with 13 bases between. The CDR3 is 16 residues long. Germline CDR1 is KGHDR and CDR2 is SFDVKD. The CDR3 reads CATSDSTGILTDTQYF. In nucleotides, the CDR3 is TGTGCCACCAGTGATTCAACAGGGATCCTCACAGATACGCAGTATTTT.

This chain uses TRBV11-3 with TRBJ2-7, with D possibly TRBD2 on 6 matching bases. There are 15 residues in the CDR3. CDR1 and CDR2 (germline): SGHNT, YENEEA. The V gene lost 3 bases and the J gene lost 1 base, with 13 bases spanning the gap. The CDR3 DNA reads as TGTGCCAGCAGCTTCGGGGCGGGGATTTCCTACGAGCAGTACTTC. Amino acids: CASSFGAGISYEQYF.

This chain's CDR3 is CASSSGQGNGRLFF. CDR3 in DNA: TGCGCCAGCAGCTCGGGACAGGGTAACGGAAGACTGTTTTTT. The V call is TRBV5-1, the J call TRBJ1-4, with 9 positions matching TRBD1. Germline V gene data show CDR1 as SGHRS and CDR2 as YFSETQ. V shed 3 bases and J 13 bases; nucleotides not matched to a gene: 10. This CDR3 spans 14 amino acids.

The chain carries TRBV19 and TRBJ2-5; D may be TRBD1 (7 bases). Germline CDR1 LNHDA, CDR2 SQIVND (reference sequence). The CDR3 sequence is 15 residues long. Between the trimmed V and J ends, which lost 0 bases and 6 bases, there was a span of 14 bases. CDR3 DNA sequence: TGTGCCAGTAGTATAGAGTGGGGGGACAGAAAGACCCAGTACTTC. Amino acid sequence: CASSIEWGDRKTQYF.

The genes are TRBV5-1 and TRBJ2-1; 8 nucleotides agree with TRBD1. CDR1 and CDR2 from the germline V gene are SGHRS and YFSETQ. Germline trimming cut 2 bases from V and 3 bases from J; bases unmatched to any gene: 7. The CDR3 runs to 16 residues. The CDR3 sequence is CASSLDRGVGYNEQFF. The CDR3 DNA reads TGCGCCAGCAGCTTAGACAGGGGCGTCGGCTACAATGAGCAGTTCTTC.

The V call is TRBV5-1, the J call TRBJ1-1; no definite D call. Trimming cost V 5 bases and J 3 bases, with 11 bases left between them. The CDR3 has 13 amino acids. CDR1 is SGHRS and CDR2 is YFSETQ in the germline V gene. CDR3 bases: TGCGCCAGCAGGATGGGCTCGGACACTGAAGCTTTCTTT. Protein sequence: CASRMGSDTEAFF.

V usage is TRBV6-5 and J usage is TRBJ1-2; D is unresolved. Germline assignment: CDR1 MNHEY and CDR2 SVGAGI. Deletions cut 6 bases from V and 4 bases from J, with 9 bases between. The CDR3 consists of 12 residues. CDR3 protein: CASRMGSYGYTF. The CDR3 nucleotides are TGTGCCAGCAGAATGGGCAGCTATGGCTACACCTTC.

The chain couples TRBV30 to TRBJ1-1; TRBD1 might be the D (5 bases). Germline V CDR1 and CDR2: GTSNPN, SVGIG (reference sequence). V was pared by 0 bases and J by 2 bases, with 13 bases between. The CDR3 contains 15 residues. CDR3 residues: CAWSVFGGVNTEAFF. DNA for the CDR3: TGTGCCTGGAGTGTTTTTGGGGGGGTAAACACTGAAGCTTTCTTT. The entire variable domain, with the rest obtained from reference TRBV30 and TRBJ1-1, is as follows: SQTIHQWPATLVQPVGSPLSLECTVEGTSNPNLYWYRQAAGRGLQLLFYSVGIGQISSEVPQNLSASRPQDRQFILSSKKLLLSDSGFYLCAWSVFGGVNTEAFFGQGTRLTVV.

The V call is TRBV30, the J call TRBJ1-5; weak D call: TRBD1 (5 bases). In germline, CDR1 is GTSNPN, CDR2 SVGIG (reference sequence). The ends were cut back, 0 bases at V and 7 bases at J, with 19 bases in the middle. CDR3 length: 16 amino acids. CDR3 sequence (DNA): TGTGCCTGGAGTGTCCTTTCCGGGAGGACATTACAGCCCCAGCATTTT. Protein: CAWSVLSGRTLQPQHF.

V and J are TRBV18 and TRBJ2-1; weak D call: TRBD1 (6 bases). V lost 3 bases and J lost 0, with 15 bases in between. CDR1 KGHSH and CDR2 LQKENI come from the germline V gene. The CDR3 covers 17 residues. The CDR3 sequence is CASSPLGGRGSYNEQFF. CDR3 coding DNA: TGTGCCAGCTCACCCCTTGGGGGCCGCGGCTCCTACAATGAGCAGTTCTTC.

The gene calls are TRBV7-6 and TRBJ1-5, with D perhaps matching TRBD1 (6 bases). Trimming removed 5 bases from V and 1 base from J, with 15 bases in between. Germline V CDR1 and CDR2: SGHVS, FNYEAQ. The CDR3 consists of 16 residues. The CDR3 bases are TGTGCCAGCAGCCTACCAGGGGTACCAAGCAATCAGCCCCAGCATTTT. This gives the protein CASSLPGVPSNQPQHF. The full variable domain, in which reference TRBV7-6 and TRBJ1-5 provide the parts outside the CDR3, is GAGVSQSPRYKVTKRGQDVALRCDPISGHVSLYWYRQALGQGPEFLTYFNYEAQQDKSGLPNDRFSAERPEGSISTLTIQRTEQRDSAMYRCASSLPGVPSNQPQHFGDGTRLSIL.

The chain carries TRBV6-5 and TRBJ1-1; no firm D call. Germline assignment: CDR1 MNHEY and CDR2 SVGAGI. This CDR3 is built from 15 residues. Trimming cost V 6 bases and J 3 bases, with 17 bases left between them. In DNA, the CDR3 is TGTGCCAGCAGCTTTCGAGGGTCCGCGGACACTGAAGCTTTCTTT. Translating it yields CASSFRGSADTEAFF.

V gene TRBV9 combines with J gene TRBJ2-3, with D possibly being TRBD2 (5 bases). The CDR3 has 15 residues. Trimming removed 6 bases from V and 0 bases from J, with 14 bases in between. The V gene's germline CDR1 is SGDLS and CDR2 YYNGEE. As DNA, the CDR3 is TGTGCCAGCAACCAAGCGGCAACTAGCACAGATACGCAGTATTTT. Translated: CASNQAATSTDTQYF. The variable domain in full, with the rest retrieved from reference TRBV9 and TRBJ2-3, is DSGVTQTPKHLITATGQRVTLRCSPRSGDLSVYWYQQSLDQGLQFLIQYYNGEERAKGNILERFSAQQFPDLHSELNLSSLELGDSALYFCASNQAATSTDTQYFGPGTRLTVL.

This chain connects TRBV7-9 to TRBJ2-2; D is undetermined. The CDR3 spans 12 residues. Trimming removed 5 bases at V and 3 bases at J, with 4 bases between. CDR1 is SEHNR, CDR2 FQNEAQ, per germline (reference sequence). DNA for the CDR3: TGTGCCAGCAGCAGAGACACCGGGGAGCTGTTTTTT. Protein product: CASSRDTGELFF. The entire variable domain, with the rest obtained from reference TRBV7-9 and TRBJ2-2, is as follows: DTGVSQNPRHKITKRGQNVTFRCDPISEHNRLYWYRQTLGQGPEFLTYFQNEAQLEKSRLLSDRFSAERPKGSFSTLEIQRTEQGDSAMYLCASSRDTGELFFGEGSRLTVL.

This chain joins TRBV9 and TRBJ2-7; D possibly corresponds to TRBD2 (5 bases). V lost 0 bases and J lost 3, with 10 bases in between. The CDR3 runs to 14 residues. Germline V lookup: CDR1 SGDLS, CDR2 YYNGEE. The CDR3 loop is CASSVGGEHYEQYF. The DNA for the CDR3 is TGTGCCAGCAGCGTAGGTGGGGAGCACTACGAGCAGTACTTC.

The chain uses TRBV28 and TRBJ2-5; 7 bases fit TRBD2. The V gene end was trimmed by 5 bases and the J gene end by 2 bases; junction bases not matched to a gene: 8. This CDR3 is built from 15 residues. Germline loops: CDR1 MDHEN, CDR2 SYDVKM. In nucleotides, the CDR3 is TGTGCCAGCAGTCCGCCCCCTAGCGGACAAGAGACCCAGTACTTC. It specifies CASSPPPSGQETQYF.

This sequence joins TRBV28 and TRBJ2-1; D call uncertain. The CDR3 is made up of 13 amino acids. Between the trimmed V and J ends, which lost 5 bases and 3 bases, there was a span of 8 bases. The V gene's germline CDR1 is MDHEN and CDR2 SYDVKM. The CDR3 is CASSTPHYNEQFF. CDR3 sequence (DNA): TGTGCCAGCAGTACACCTCACTACAATGAGCAGTTCTTC.

The chain uses TRBV4-3 and TRBJ1-5; 9 bases are shared with TRBD1. Germline-derived CDR1 and CDR2 are LGHNA and YSLEER. V was pared by 0 bases and J by 6 bases, with 3 bases of the junction left unmatched. The length of the CDR3 is 15 residues. The CDR3, as DNA: TGCGCCAGCAGCCAAGATCCGACAGGGGGTCAGCCCCAGCATTTT. Encoded protein: CASSQDPTGGQPQHF.

The CDR3 loop is CASSPVIPMDRPLASGNTIYF. In nucleotides, the CDR3 is TGTGCCAGCTCACCGGTAATCCCAATGGACAGACCTTTAGCCTCTGGAAACACCATATATTTT. The gene calls are TRBV18 and TRBJ1-3; D is possibly TRBD1 (6 bases). Germline assignment: CDR1 KGHSH and CDR2 LQKENI. The CDR3 is made up of 21 amino acids. V was pared by 3 bases and J by 0 bases, with 27 bases between.

This clone showed up just a few times. The chain employs TRBV12-3 or TRBV12-4 and TRBJ1-6; D gene ambiguous. The CDR3 loop spans 12 amino acids. V was shortened by 4 bases and J by 7 bases, with 5 bases between the two germline ends. Here the CDR3 DNA reads TGTGCCAGCAGTTCGGGGAATTCACCCCTCCACTTT. Translated, it gives CASSSGNSPLHF.

Turning to this clone: The sample has other DNA sequences that encode this CDR3 too. The chain uses TRBV5-1 and TRBJ1-4; the D gene is possibly TRBD1 (5 bases). V lost 0 bases and J 5 bases, leaving 5 bases between the germline ends. This CDR3 spans 13 amino acids. The germline gives CDR1 SGHRS, CDR2 YFSETQ. DNA of the CDR3: TGCGCCAGCAGCTTGGGACAGAATGAAAAACTGTTTTTT. Its protein is CASSLGQNEKLFF.

This chain joins TRBV27 and TRBJ2-3; TRBD2 might be the D (5 bases). This CDR3 comprises 15 residues. Trimming took 5 bases from V and 4 from J, leaving 16 bases between them. Per the germline V gene, CDR1 is MNHEY and CDR2 is SMNVEV (reference sequence). The CDR3, as DNA: TGTGCCAGCAGTCCGTGGACTGGGGATTCAGATACGCAGTATTTT. Translating gives CASSPWTGDSDTQYF.

This chain joins TRBV5-1 and TRBJ2-4; D possibly corresponds to TRBD1 (6 bases). Trimming took 0 bases from V and 7 from J, leaving 14 bases between them. Germline values: CDR1 SGHRS, CDR2 YFSETQ. CDR3 length equals 15 residues. CDR3 residues: CASSLEEPGENIQYF. The CDR3 region has the DNA TGCGCCAGCAGCTTGGAGGAGCCAGGGGAGAACATTCAGTACTTC.

The chain employs TRBV28 and TRBJ1-4; D is ambiguous. The CDR3 runs to 15 residues. CDR1 is MDHEN, CDR2 SYDVKM, per germline. Between the trimmed V and J ends, which lost 2 bases and 5 bases, there was a span of 12 bases. This CDR3 is CASSLPLGTNEKLFF. The CDR3 DNA reads TGTGCCAGCAGTTTACCCCTAGGAACGAATGAAAAACTGTTTTTT.

The chain links TRBV24-1 to TRBJ2-3, with D perhaps matching TRBD2 (6 bases). The CDR3 has 16 residues. The V end was cut by 6 bases, the J end by 6 bases, with 21 bases between. Germline CDR1 is KGHDR and CDR2 is SFDVKD. For the CDR3, the DNA is TGTGCCACCAGTCTTTATAGCGGCCCTTCGCCGGATACGCAGTATTTT. Amino acid sequence: CATSLYSGPSPDTQYF.

The rearrangement joins TRBV7-8 to TRBJ2-7; D unclear. The CDR3 extends over 12 amino acids. The ends were cut back, 7 bases at V and 6 bases at J, with 13 bases in the middle. Germline V gene data show CDR1 as SGHVS and CDR2 as FQNEAQ. This chain's CDR3 is CASTLSLSEQYF. As DNA, the CDR3 is TGTGCCAGCACCCTTTCTCTCTCCGAGCAGTACTTC.

This chain joins TRBV5-1 and TRBJ2-3; 11 bases line up with TRBD1. Germline CDR1 and CDR2: SGHRS and YFSETQ. CDR3 size: 17 residues. Trimming took 3 bases from V and 3 from J; bases not matched to a gene: 9. The CDR3 bases are TGCGCCAGCAGCTCGGGGACAGGGGGTCAAGGTACAGATACGCAGTATTTT. This gives the protein CASSSGTGGQGTDTQYF.

The genes are TRBV6-5 and TRBJ1-1, with TRBD1 matching 7 bases. CDR1 is MNHEY and CDR2 is SVGAGI in the germline V gene. The CDR3 is 15 residues long. The junction had 5 bases not matched to a gene; V was cut back by 3 bases and J by 1 base. The CDR3 loop is CASSYGGTENTEAFF. As DNA, the CDR3 is TGTGCCAGCAGTTATGGAGGGACAGAGAACACTGAAGCTTTCTTT.

V gene TRBV4-3 combines with J gene TRBJ2-1; D gene uncertain. The germline V gene has CDR1 LGHNA and CDR2 YSLEER. Trimming shortened V by 0 bases and J by 0 bases, and 12 bases separated the two germline ends. CDR3 size: 17 residues. The CDR3 loop is CASSQDFAVSSYNEQFF. CDR3 coding DNA: TGCGCCAGCAGCCAAGACTTTGCGGTCAGCTCCTACAATGAGCAGTTCTTC.

This chain links TRBV18 with TRBJ2-7; 10 bases align to TRBD2. The CDR3 is 16 amino acids. Germline V gene lookup returns CDR1 KGHSH and CDR2 LQKENI. J was trimmed by 3 bases and V by 3 bases; bases with no gene match: 8. CDR3 nucleotide sequence: TGTGCCAGCTCACCCAGTCCTAGCGGGGGCGACTACGAGCAGTACTTC. As protein: CASSPSPSGGDYEQYF.

This clone was seen only once. The V gene is TRBV5-8, the J gene TRBJ2-7, with D perhaps matching TRBD2 (6 bases). CDR3 length: 15 amino acids. The V and J ends lost 0 bases and 2 bases respectively, with 12 bases between them. Germline V gene data show CDR1 as SGHTS and CDR2 as YDEGEE. This chain's CDR3 is CASSLVGGDAYEQYF. In nucleotides, the CDR3 is TGTGCCAGCAGCTTGGTCGGAGGGGATGCCTACGAGCAGTACTTC.

The V and J genes are TRBV28 and TRBJ2-2, with a possible D match to TRBD2 (5 bases). This CDR3 has 15 amino acids. V was pared by 7 bases and J by 5 bases, with 17 bases between. Germline V gene lookup returns CDR1 MDHEN and CDR2 SYDVKM. In DNA form, the CDR3 reads TGTGCCAGCATTAGAGGGCCCCGAGGGACCGGGGAGCTGTTTTTT. Protein sequence: CASIRGPRGTGELFF. The full variable domain, completed using reference TRBV28 and TRBJ2-2, is DVKVTQSSRYLVKRTGEKVFLECVQDMDHENMFWYRQDPGLGLRLIYFSYDVKMKEKGDIPEGYSVSREKKERFSLILESASTNQTSMYLCASIRGPRGTGELFFGEGSRLTVL.